These 23 T cell receptor beta chains were sequenced from one sample in a study of identical twins' blood T cells. TCRdb used MiXCR to reprocess the 5' RACE reads, holding one entry per CDR3 protein. The data show fewer than 450,000 distinct CDR3 sequences, with around 30% seen just once and about 6% held by the top ten. Sequencing was done on a sample of PBMCs. The receptors shown here come from a woman aged 18 to 50 in good health.

The CDR3 loop is CASSYSRDNYGYTF. The CDR3 region has the DNA TGTGCCAGCAGTTACTCCCGGGACAACTATGGCTACACCTTC. This chain uses TRBV6-6 with TRBJ1-2, with TRBD1 as a possible D gene (5 bases). Germline values: CDR1 MNHNY, CDR2 SVGAGI (reference sequence). The CDR3 is 14 amino acids. V was pared by 0 bases and J by 2 bases, with 7 bases between.

V and J are TRBV7-9 and TRBJ1-2; D may be TRBD1 (6 bases). Germline V gives CDR1 SEHNR, CDR2 FQNEAQ (reference sequence). This CDR3 has 15 amino acids. V was pared by 4 bases and J by 5 bases, with 17 bases between. The CDR3: CASSSPGGQLYGYTF. The DNA of the CDR3 is TGTGCCAGCAGCTCCCCCGGGGGACAATTATATGGCTACACCTTC.

This clonotype came up a few times. The rearrangement links TRBV20-1 to TRBJ2-2; no definite D call. CDR3 length: 14 amino acids. The V and J ends lost 0 bases and 3 bases respectively, with 8 bases between them. Germline CDR1 DFQATT, CDR2 SNEGSKA (reference sequence). In nucleotides, the CDR3 is TGCAGTGCTAGAGATCGAAGTTACACCGGGGAGCTGTTTTTT. Amino acid sequence: CSARDRSYTGELFF.

The chain recombines TRBV20-1 with TRBJ1-2; possibly TRBD1 for D (6 bases). Deletions cut 3 bases from V and 2 bases from J, with 10 bases between. There are 13 residues in the CDR3. Germline V CDR1 and CDR2: DFQATT, SNEGSKA (reference sequence). The CDR3 region is CSASGDRNYGYTF. DNA for the CDR3: TGCAGTGCTAGCGGAGACAGGAACTATGGCTACACCTTC.

With regard to this clonotype: The junction and the germline gene differ at one end; a read error may be behind it. The rearrangement links TRBV5-4 to TRBJ1-2; possible D gene TRBD1, 6 bases. The CDR3 totals 13 residues. CDR1 is SGHNT and CDR2 is YYREEE in the germline V gene (reference sequence). In DNA form, the CDR3 reads TGCGCCAGCAGCTCACGCGGGACAAATGGCTACACCTTC. Translated: CASSSRGTNGYTF.

This clonotype was seen repeatedly, ten times or more. V usage is TRBV27 and J usage is TRBJ2-3; a weak D match, TRBD1 (6 bases). There are 14 residues in the CDR3. CDR1 is MNHEY and CDR2 is SMNVEV in the germline V gene (reference sequence). Trimming cost V 11 bases and J 3 bases, with 18 bases left between them. Here the CDR3 reads CASRGPRLTDTQYF. CDR3 in DNA: TGTGCCTCCAGGGGACCCCGTTTGACAGATACGCAGTATTTT.

The chain combines TRBV6-5 with TRBJ2-7; perhaps TRBD2 as D (6 bases). Germline V gene lookup returns CDR1 MNHEY and CDR2 SVGAGI. V lost 7 bases and J lost 0, with 16 bases in between. This CDR3 is 15 amino acids long. CDR3 residues: CASTRDSQTSYEQYF. The CDR3 DNA sequence: TGTGCCAGCACCAGGGACTCACAAACCTCCTACGAGCAGTACTTC.

The chain combines TRBV3-1 with TRBJ1-3; D ambiguous. V was trimmed by 4 bases and J by 1 base, leaving 11 bases between them. CDR1 LGHDT and CDR2 YNNKEL come from the germline V gene (reference sequence). There are 15 residues in the CDR3. The CDR3 reads CASSRSTDSGNTIYF. CDR3 bases: TGTGCCAGCAGCCGATCAACAGATTCTGGAAACACCATATATTTT.

This clonotype appeared a few times. The chain recombines TRBV29-1 with TRBJ2-2, with a tentative D call TRBD1 (6 bases). Germline V CDR1 and CDR2: SQVTM, ANQGSEA. Trimming left V 5 bases short and J 2 bases short, with 12 bases between. The CDR3 has 14 residues. This CDR3 reads CSVSQGRNTGELFF. The CDR3 nucleotides read TGCAGCGTTTCACAGGGCAGAAACACCGGGGAGCTGTTTTTT.

This clonotype was counted only a few times. The chain recombines TRBV6-2 or TRBV6-3 with TRBJ2-2, with D tentatively TRBD1 or TRBD2 (5 bases each). This CDR3 has 15 amino acids. The V gene lost 3 bases and the J gene lost 4 bases, with 12 bases spanning the gap. Per the germline V gene, CDR1 is MNHEY and CDR2 is SVGEGT. The CDR3 DNA reads as TGTGCCAGCAGTTATCAGGGCGCGGGCACCGGGGAGCTGTTTTTT. It codes for CASSYQGAGTGELFF.

The J gene is TRBJ2-3, the V gene TRBV29-1; no firm D call. Germline V gives CDR1 SQVTM, CDR2 ANQGSEA. V lost 3 bases and J lost 0, with 13 bases in between. The CDR3 is 15 amino acids. The chain's CDR3 is CSVEGSSTSTDTQYF. The CDR3 DNA sequence: TGCAGCGTTGAGGGGTCATCAACTAGCACAGATACGCAGTATTTT.

In this sample, this clonotype turned up many times. The chain carries TRBV11-2 and TRBJ2-2; perhaps TRBD1 as D (5 bases). The CDR3 is 13 residues long. Looked up from germline, CDR1 is SGHAT and CDR2 is FQNNGV. V lost 5 bases and J lost 8, with 12 bases in between. The CDR3 bases are TGTGCCAGCAGCACTGACAGTTTTGGGGAGCTGTTTTTT. Protein: CASSTDSFGELFF.

The chain carries TRBV5-1 and TRBJ1-2, with D unclear. The CDR3 runs to 16 residues. V was clipped by 1 base and J by 2 bases, with 15 bases between them. Germline-derived CDR1 and CDR2 are SGHRS and YFSETQ. Here the CDR3 DNA reads TGCGCCAGCAGCTTGTCGCGGCAGTCCTCCAACTATGGCTACACCTTC. The encoded protein is CASSLSRQSSNYGYTF.

This clonotype has more than one count but fewer than ten. This sequence joins TRBV19 and TRBJ1-1; D call uncertain. Trimming cost V 1 base and J 4 bases, with 7 bases left between them. The V gene's germline CDR1 is LNHDA and CDR2 SQIVND (reference sequence). The CDR3 loop spans 13 amino acids. CDR3 sequence reads: CASSIAAGTEAFF. CDR3 bases: TGTGCCAGTAGTATAGCTGCGGGCACTGAAGCTTTCTTT.

The chain links TRBV12-3 or TRBV12-4 to TRBJ2-2, with TRBD1 as a possible D gene (5 bases). CDR3 length equals 14 residues. Trimming removed 6 bases from V and 6 bases from J, with 14 bases in between. The CDR3 protein is CASSPLEGAGELFF. CDR3 in DNA: TGTGCCAGCAGCCCTCTTGAAGGGGCCGGGGAGCTGTTTTTT.

The CDR3 nucleotides read TGTGCCAGCAACGGCGTTTCTGAAGCTTTCTTT. It translates to CASNGVSEAFF. The chain couples TRBV2 to TRBJ1-1; D unresolved. This CDR3 has 11 amino acids. Trimming shortened V by 7 bases and J by 6 bases, and 9 bases separated the two germline ends. The germline gives CDR1 SNHLY, CDR2 FYNNEI.

This clonotype was seen at least ten times. This chain joins TRBV20-1 and TRBJ2-1, with 13 bases lining up with TRBD2. The CDR3 has 15 amino acids. CDR1 is DFQATT and CDR2 is SNEGSKA in the germline V gene (reference sequence). V lost 5 bases to trimming and J lost 8 bases; unmatched junction nucleotides: 9. The CDR3 DNA sequence: TGCAGTGCTCCCCAACTAGCGGGAGGGTGGGATGAGCAGTTCTTC. It translates to CSAPQLAGGWDEQFF.

This clonotype was found a few times. The V and J genes are TRBV4-3 and TRBJ2-3; no clear D gene. The CDR3 length is 16 residues. Germline V CDR1 and CDR2: LGHNA, YSLEER. V was pared by 0 bases and J by 3 bases, with 13 bases between. The CDR3 reads CASSQENFPQTDTQYF. CDR3 sequence (DNA): TGCGCCAGCAGCCAAGAAAATTTCCCCCAGACAGATACGCAGTATTTT.

There are a few counts of this clonotype. CDR3: CASSFPRRTEAFF. CDR3 nucleotide sequence: TGTGCCAGCAGCTTCCCCCGGAGGACTGAAGCTTTCTTT. V and J are TRBV7-2 and TRBJ1-1; the D is unclear. V dropped 3 bases and J dropped 5 bases, with 10 bases sitting between them. CDR1 is SGHTA and CDR2 is FQGNSA in the germline V gene. The CDR3 sequence is 13 residues long. The whole variable domain, filled in from reference TRBV7-2 and TRBJ1-1, reads GAGVSQSPSNKVTEKGKDVELRCDPISGHTALYWYRQSLGQGLEFLIYFQGNSAPDKSGLPSDRFSAERTGGSVSTLTIQRTQQEDSAVYLCASSFPRRTEAFFGQGTRLTVV.

A note on this clonotype: At one boundary the junction diverges from the germline segment, which might be a read error. The V call is TRBV29-1, the J call TRBJ2-1; D is perhaps TRBD1 (7 bases). CDR3 length: 14 amino acids. The V gene's germline CDR1 is SQVTM and CDR2 ANQGSEA. This CDR3 reads CSAEVRQGGNEQFF. CDR3 coding DNA: TGCAGCGCTGAAGTAAGGCAGGGGGGCAATGAGCAGTTCTTC.

This clonotype was detected many times. CDR3 amino acids: CASSEVPETQYF. The CDR3 DNA sequence: TGTGCCAGCAGTGAGGTTCCAGAGACCCAGTACTTC. The genes are TRBV2 and TRBJ2-5; no reliable D call. Germline V gene lookup returns CDR1 SNHLY and CDR2 FYNNEI. V lost 3 bases and J 4 bases, leaving 6 bases between the germline ends. The CDR3 length is 12 residues. The full variable domain, its missing parts supplied by reference TRBV2 and TRBJ2-5, is EPEVTQTPSHQVTQMGQEVILRCVPISNHLYFYWYRQILGQKVEFLVSFYNNEISEKSEIFDDQFSVERPDGSNFTLKIRSTKLEDSAMYFCASSEVPETQYFGPGTRLLVL.

This clonotype was detected only a few times. The V gene is TRBV20-1, the J gene TRBJ1-1, with D uncertain. The CDR3 spans 14 residues. Germline CDR1 DFQATT, CDR2 SNEGSKA (reference sequence). Trimming left V 2 bases short and J 6 bases short, with 16 bases between. As DNA, the CDR3 is TGCAGTGCTAGACCTTCGACCCTGACCGCTGAAGCTTTCTTT. Protein sequence: CSARPSTLTAEAFF.

In this sample, this clonotype turned up many times. The CDR3 DNA reads as TGCAGTGCCGAGGAGGGAAACTCACCCCTCCACTTT. Translating it yields CSAEEGNSPLHF. The chain employs TRBV20-1 and TRBJ1-6; no definite D call. Germline V gene sequence: CDR1 DFQATT, CDR2 SNEGSKA (reference sequence). This CDR3 has 12 amino acids. Trimming removed 6 bases at V and 10 bases at J, with 13 bases between.